This T cell receptor beta chain was obtained from a study of CD8+ T cells in alopecia areata. Study conclusions and caveats: In patients, TCRs were shared less clearly than in mice, and HLA may possibly be involved.

Concerning this clone: Antigen: not known.

This CDR3 has 13 residues. From germline, CDR1 is SNHLY and CDR2 FYNNEI. The V gene lost 7 bases and the J gene lost 4 bases, with 13 bases spanning the gap. Sample treatment: oral pan-JAK inhibitor, 5-10 mg twice daily. The investigators collected lesional scalp punch biopsies and peripheral blood from alopecia areata patients. TCR sequencing used cDNA made by reverse transcription of extracted RNA. Some clones are missing from TCRdb's copy, which holds only in-frame ones; the method was immunoSEQ multiplex PCR. The sample contains roughly 12,000 clones, about 70% of which appear only once. The sequence was collected from a human donor with alopecia areata. The rearrangement uses TRBV2 and TRBJ1-2, with a tentative D call TRBD1 (6 bases). The sample consisted of skin, taken at week 4, from a patient treated with tofacitinib. This chain's CDR3 is CASNRGGGYGYTF. CDR3 coding DNA: TGTGCCAGCAACCGGGGAGGGGGCTATGGCTACACCTTC.